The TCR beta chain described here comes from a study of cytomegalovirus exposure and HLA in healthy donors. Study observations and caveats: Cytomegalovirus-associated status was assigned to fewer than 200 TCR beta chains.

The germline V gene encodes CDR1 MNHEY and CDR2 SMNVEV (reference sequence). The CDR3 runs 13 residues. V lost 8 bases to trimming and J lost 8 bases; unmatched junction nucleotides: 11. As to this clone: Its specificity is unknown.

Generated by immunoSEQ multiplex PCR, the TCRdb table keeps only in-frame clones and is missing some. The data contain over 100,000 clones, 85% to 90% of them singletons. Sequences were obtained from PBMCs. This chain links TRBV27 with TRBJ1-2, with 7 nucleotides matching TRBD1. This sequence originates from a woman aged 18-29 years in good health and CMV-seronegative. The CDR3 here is CASGPTGQKGYTF. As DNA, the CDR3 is TGTGCCAGCGGCCCGACAGGGCAGAAGGGCTACACCTTC.